These 6 T cell receptor beta chains originate from one sample sequenced in a study of blood T cell repertoires in COVID-19. Data came from immunoSEQ multiplex PCR; TCRdb stores just in-frame clones and leaves some out. This table holds about 36,000 clones, 90% found once. The specimen was peripheral blood. These receptors came from a human donor in a cohort sampled during active COVID-19.

The chain is built from TRBV5-1 and TRBJ2-1; D gene unclear. Germline loops: CDR1 SGHRS, CDR2 YFSETQ. The CDR3 is 15 amino acids. V was cut by 6 bases and J by 4 bases, with 17 bases left in between. CDR3 loop: CASTPVGATYNEQFF. CDR3 coding DNA: TGCGCCAGCACCCCCGTGGGCGCCACGTACAATGAGCAGTTCTTC.

V usage is TRBV7-9 and J usage is TRBJ2-5; 11 bases fit TRBD2. The length of the CDR3 is 14 residues. The V and J ends lost 8 bases and 5 bases, in that order; junction bases with no gene match: 7. CDR1 and CDR2 (germline): SEHNR, FQNEAQ (reference sequence). The CDR3 sequence: CASVLAGGWETQYF. As DNA, the CDR3 is TGTGCCAGCGTGCTAGCGGGAGGTTGGGAGACCCAGTACTTC.

The chain recombines TRBV2 with TRBJ1-3, with D maybe TRBD1 (6 bases). The CDR3 loop spans 14 amino acids. Trimming stripped 6 bases from V and 0 bases from J, with 9 bases between. The V gene's germline CDR1 is SNHLY and CDR2 FYNNEI. The CDR3 bases are TGTGCCAGCAGAACAGGGTTCTCTGGAAACACCATATATTTT. This codes for CASRTGFSGNTIYF. The whole variable domain, filled in from reference TRBV2 and TRBJ1-3, reads EPEVTQTPSHQVTQMGQEVILRCVPISNHLYFYWYRQILGQKVEFLVSFYNNEISEKSEIFDDQFSVERPDGSNFTLKIRSTKLEDSAMYFCASRTGFSGNTIYFGEGSWLTVV.

The chain couples TRBV6-5 to TRBJ2-1, with D perhaps TRBD2 (5 bases). This CDR3 comprises 13 residues. V gave up 6 bases and J gave up 5 bases, with 11 bases separating them. Germline V gives CDR1 MNHEY, CDR2 SVGAGI. The CDR3 sequence is CASRLRLNNEQFF. DNA of the CDR3: TGTGCCAGCAGACTCAGACTAAACAATGAGCAGTTCTTC.

The rearrangement uses TRBV10-3 and TRBJ1-1, with 12 bases matching TRBD1. The V gene end was trimmed by 6 bases and the J gene end by 4 bases; junction bases not matched to a gene: 9. The CDR3 consists of 16 residues. Germline CDR1 ENHRY, CDR2 SYGVKD. The CDR3 region is CAIRPGTGGVSTEAFF. The CDR3 DNA reads as TGTGCCATCAGGCCCGGGACAGGGGGCGTGAGCACTGAAGCTTTCTTT.

This sequence joins TRBV5-1 and TRBJ2-5; D may be TRBD2 (5 bases). Germline CDR1 and CDR2: SGHRS and YFSETQ. V was trimmed by 0 bases and J by 5 bases, leaving 8 bases between them. This CDR3 region has 13 residues. The CDR3 region is CASSLGSVETQYF. The CDR3, as DNA: TGCGCCAGCAGCTTGGGTAGCGTTGAGACCCAGTACTTC.